These T cell receptor beta chains were read from a single sample in a study of cytomegalovirus exposure and HLA in healthy donors. TCRdb keeps only in-frame clones here, not all; method: immunoSEQ multiplex PCR. The sample has roughly 97,000 clones; about 80% are singletons. Specimen: PBMCs. The source of these receptors is a man in his 60s in good health and CMV-seropositive. Each CDR3 is given with its conserved first and last residue. Fields, in order: D gene, J gene, V gene, CDR3 DNA, CDR3 protein. D genes are given only for firm matches.

d_call: TRBD2
j_call: TRBJ2-3
v_call: TRBV5-1
cdr3_nt: TGCGCCAGCAGCTGGGTGGGCGGGGGGGCCTCGGATACGCAGTATTTT
cdr3_aa: CASSWVGGGASDTQYF

d_call: TRBD2
j_call: TRBJ2-1
v_call: TRBV2
cdr3_nt: TGTGCCAGCAGGCGGCTAGCGGGGGTATCGGGTGAGCAGTTCTTC
cdr3_aa: CASRRLAGVSGEQFF

d_call: TRBD1
j_call: TRBJ2-7
v_call: TRBV10-3
cdr3_nt: TGTGCCATGGGTGATGACAGGGCTCCGTACGAGCAGTACTTC
cdr3_aa: CAMGDDRAPYEQYF

d_call: TRBD1
j_call: TRBJ2-5
v_call: TRBV5-1
cdr3_nt: TGCGCCAGCAGCCTTGGGCGGACAGGGCAAGAGACCCAGTACTTC
cdr3_aa: CASSLGRTGQETQYF

d_call: NA
j_call: TRBJ2-2
v_call: TRBV30
cdr3_nt: TGTGCCTGGAGTAGAACGGCGAACACCGGGGAGCTGTTTTTT
cdr3_aa: CAWSRTANTGELFF

d_call: NA
j_call: TRBJ1-1
v_call: TRBV29-1
cdr3_nt: TGCAGCGTTGATTTGTCGGACACTGAAGCTTTCTTT
cdr3_aa: CSVDLSDTEAFF

d_call: NA
j_call: TRBJ2-1
v_call: TRBV10-2
cdr3_nt: TGCGCCAGCAGTGAGGTACAGCCCAATGAGCAGTTCTTC
cdr3_aa: CASSEVQPNEQFF

d_call: TRBD2
j_call: TRBJ2-5
v_call: TRBV19
cdr3_nt: TGTGCCAGTAGTTTTAGCGGGGGGGCCGGGGAGACCCAGTACTTC
cdr3_aa: CASSFSGGAGETQYF

d_call: NA
j_call: TRBJ2-7
v_call: TRBV28
cdr3_nt: TGTGCCAGCAGCATCCCCCACAGGACAGTCTCCTACGAGCAGTACTTC
cdr3_aa: CASSIPHRTVSYEQYF

d_call: TRBD1
j_call: TRBJ2-5
v_call: TRBV10-3
cdr3_nt: TGTGCCATCAGTGCCCAGTCCGGGACAGGGGATCAAGAGACCCAGTACTTC
cdr3_aa: CAISAQSGTGDQETQYF

d_call: TRBD1
j_call: TRBJ2-5
v_call: TRBV27
cdr3_nt: TGTGCCAGCAGTTCACCCTGGACAGGGAAGGAGACCCAGTACTTC
cdr3_aa: CASSSPWTGKETQYF

d_call: TRBD1
j_call: TRBJ2-7
v_call: TRBV27
cdr3_nt: TGTGCCAGCACTCCGACAGGGATATCCTACGAGCAGTACTTC
cdr3_aa: CASTPTGISYEQYF

d_call: NA
j_call: TRBJ1-1
v_call: TRBV7-9
cdr3_nt: TGTTCCAGCAGCTTACTGACGGGCACTGAAGCTTTCTTT
cdr3_aa: CSSSLLTGTEAFF

d_call: NA
j_call: TRBJ2-2
v_call: TRBV25-1
cdr3_nt: TGTGCCAGCGGCCGTTTGAACACCGGGGAGCTGTTTTTT
cdr3_aa: CASGRLNTGELFF

d_call: TRBD2
j_call: TRBJ2-2
v_call: TRBV19
cdr3_nt: TGTGCCAGTACCCGGGGACTAGCGGGGGGGCCAGCGAACACCGGGGAGCTGTTTTTT
cdr3_aa: CASTRGLAGGPANTGELFF